This TCR beta chain was retrieved from a study of vaccination and CD4 T cells after COVID-19. Study information: By nasal swab PCR, the convalescent patients were SARS-CoV-2 positive, with several mild cases and one severe.

This clonotype has a single count. Its specificity is unknown. With the Oncomine TCR Beta short-read assay, DNA from cultured CD4+ T cells was sequenced. Cultured CD4+ T cells yielded the extracted genomic DNA. TCRdb reprocessed the PCR reads with MiXCR, giving one entry per CDR3 protein. Found here are under 8,500 distinct CDR3 sequences, less than 80% of them singletons; the top ten hold about 17%. CDR1 LGHNA and CDR2 YNFKEQ come from the germline V gene. V was pared by 2 bases and J by 1 base, with 5 bases between. The CDR3 length is 14 residues. Noted treatment: roughly ten-day PBMC culture with coronavirus spike peptide pools or control peptides (ViraFEST assay). After expanding antigen-specific T cells with peptide pools, ViraFEST sequenced their TCRs. PCR positivity dates ran from March to December 2020, preceding US Alpha, Beta and Delta variants.

This specimen consisted of cultured CD4+ T cells from blood, obtained after SARS-CoV-2 vaccination. This clonotype was sampled from a human donor with COVID-19. The V gene is TRBV4-2, the J gene TRBJ2-2; no definite D call. Here the CDR3 reads CASSQTLNTGELFF. In DNA, the CDR3 is TGTGCCAGCAGCCAAACATTGAACACCGGGGAGCTGTTTTTT.